This TCR beta chain stems from a study of blood T cell repertoires in COVID-19. Method: immunoSEQ multiplex PCR; TCRdb's copy keeps in-frame clones and lacks some. This table holds approximately 260,000 clones, 80% to 90% found once. Germline V gene lookup returns CDR1 KGHSH and CDR2 LQKENI. Unmatched junction bases numbered 3, after V lost 3 bases and J lost 4 bases. This CDR3 contains 13 residues. This clone was counted only a few times. Sequenced input: peripheral blood. This clonotype was sampled from a woman aged 65 to 85 with COVID-19, enrolled during active disease. The gene calls are TRBV18 and TRBJ2-7, with 7 bases identical to TRBD1. In nucleotides, the CDR3 is TGTGCCAGCTCACCCGGGACAGCGTACGAGCAGTACTTC. Protein sequence: CASSPGTAYEQYF.